This T cell receptor (beta chain) originates from a study of blood T cell repertoires in COVID-19. The CDR3 is 15 residues long. Germline CDR1 MDHEN, CDR2 SYDVKM. V lost 6 bases and J lost 12, with 26 bases in between. In the original processing: Amplification with reference gene primers provided the estimates of nucleated cell counts. The protocol was immunoSEQ multiplex PCR, while the TCRdb copy is restricted to in-frame clones and leaves out a portion. The D gene and trimming were derived from the DNA, and the V and J assignments and clone size from that table. This table holds some 190,000 clones, approximately 83% found once.

The TCR sequence derives from a human donor with active or convalescent COVID-19. The donor label of this sample is uncertain. Sequenced sample: peripheral blood. V is TRBV28 and J is TRBJ2-5; D call uncertain. The CDR3 DNA reads TGTGCCAGCAGGGCAAAGAGCGCGGAAGATTACGCAAAGTACTTC. Protein product: CASRAKSAEDYAKYF.